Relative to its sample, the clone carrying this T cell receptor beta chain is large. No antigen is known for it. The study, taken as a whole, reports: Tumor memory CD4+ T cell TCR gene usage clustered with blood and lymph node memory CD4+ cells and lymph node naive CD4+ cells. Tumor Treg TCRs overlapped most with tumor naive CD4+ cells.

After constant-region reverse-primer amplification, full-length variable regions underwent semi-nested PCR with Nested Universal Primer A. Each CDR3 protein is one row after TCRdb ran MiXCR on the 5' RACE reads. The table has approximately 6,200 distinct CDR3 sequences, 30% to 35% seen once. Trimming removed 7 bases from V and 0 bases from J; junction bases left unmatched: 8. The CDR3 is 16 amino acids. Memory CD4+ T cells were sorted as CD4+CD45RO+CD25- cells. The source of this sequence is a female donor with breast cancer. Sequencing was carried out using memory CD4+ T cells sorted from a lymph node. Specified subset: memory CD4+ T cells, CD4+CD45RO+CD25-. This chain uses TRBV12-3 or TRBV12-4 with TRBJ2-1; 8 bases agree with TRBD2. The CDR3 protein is CASTIPGTSSYNEQFF. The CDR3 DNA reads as TGTGCCAGCACTATTCCCGGGACTAGCTCCTACAATGAGCAGTTCTTC.